This passage covers 22 T cell receptor beta chains from one sample sequenced in a study of T-cell memory formation after mild COVID-19. TCRdb reanalysed the 5' RACE reads using MiXCR and keeps one entry per CDR3 protein. The sample records a few hundred thousand distinct CDR3 sequences, roughly an eighth being singletons. Sequences were obtained from PBMCs or a T cell subset sorted from them (not recorded which). The origin of the receptors is a man aged 18 to 29 who had mild COVID-19 (a few samples of this study predate the infection). Cell type and time point are not known.

The table lists this clonotype with a few counts. The chain joins TRBV5-5 to TRBJ2-7, with 8 bases that match TRBD1. This CDR3 is built from 11 residues. Unmatched junction bases numbered 2, after V lost 1 base and J lost 11 bases. Germline V gene data show CDR1 as SGHKS and CDR2 as YYEKEE (reference sequence). As DNA, the CDR3 is TGTGCCAGCAGCTTGACGACAGGGGAGTACTTC. Translated: CASSLTTGEYF.

The chain carries TRBV12-3 or TRBV12-4 and TRBJ1-1; tentatively, D is TRBD1 (5 bases). CDR3 length: 15 residues. The V gene lost 6 bases and the J gene lost 4 bases, with 18 bases spanning the gap. For the CDR3, the DNA is TGTGCCAGCAGGCGCAGGCGAGGGGAGGGCACTGAAGCTTTCTTT. Translating it yields CASRRRRGEGTEAFF.

The J gene is TRBJ2-3, the V gene TRBV6-6; D ambiguous. The CDR3 is made up of 12 amino acids. The V gene's germline CDR1 is MNHNY and CDR2 SVGAGI (reference sequence). The germline V and J ends were trimmed by 4 bases and 6 bases, with 8 bases remaining between them. The CDR3 bases are TGTGCCAGCAGTTTTGCCCCGGATACGCAGTATTTT. It codes for CASSFAPDTQYF.

This clonotype was seen a handful of times. J is TRBJ1-2 and V is TRBV5-1, with D possibly TRBD1 on 5 matching bases. The germline V and J ends were trimmed by 1 base and 5 bases, with 15 bases remaining between them. The CDR3 spans 15 residues. Germline V gene lookup returns CDR1 SGHRS and CDR2 YFSETQ. The CDR3 reads CASSLWSGQGYGYTF. The CDR3 DNA reads TGCGCCAGCAGCTTGTGGTCAGGGCAAGGTTATGGCTACACCTTC. Filled out from reference TRBV5-1 and TRBJ1-2, the complete variable domain reads KAGVTQTPRYLIKTRGQQVTLSCSPISGHRSVSWYQQTPGQGLQFLFEYFSETQRNKGNFPGRFSGRQFSNSRSEMNVSTLELGDSALYLCASSLWSGQGYGYTFGSGTRLTVV.

The table lists this clonotype with many counts. The V and J genes are TRBV7-3 and TRBJ2-3, with D uncertain. V lost 2 bases to trimming and J lost 3 bases, with 6 bases between them. Germline lookup yields CDR1 SGHTA and CDR2 FQGTGA. This CDR3 contains 13 residues. The CDR3 region is CASSLQRTDTQYF. Here the CDR3 DNA reads TGTGCCAGCAGCTTACAACGGACAGATACGCAGTATTTT.

The rearrangement joins TRBV4-3 to TRBJ2-1; 11 nucleotides line up with TRBD2. CDR1 and CDR2 from the germline V gene are LGHNA and YSLEER. This CDR3 contains 18 residues. V shed 1 base, J shed 4 bases, and the junction held 9 bases outside the gene matches. Written as DNA, the CDR3 is TGCGCCAGCAGCCAAGCCACTAGCGGGGGCCTGAGATACAATGAGCAGTTCTTC. Translation: CASSQATSGGLRYNEQFF.

The genes are TRBV27 and TRBJ1-1; 7 nucleotides agree with TRBD1. Germline V lookup: CDR1 MNHEY, CDR2 SMNVEV (reference sequence). The CDR3 length is 11 residues. Trimming cost V 6 bases and J 7 bases; bases outside gene matches: 2. The CDR3 DNA sequence: TGTGCCAGCAGAGGGGGCATTGAAGCTTTCTTT. It yields the protein CASRGGIEAFF.

This clonotype appeared many times. CDR3 in amino acids: CSAPLGGTGNEQFF. The CDR3 DNA reads as TGCAGTGCTCCTCTCGGGGGCACGGGGAATGAGCAGTTCTTC. The gene calls are TRBV20-1 and TRBJ2-1; D may correspond to TRBD1 or TRBD2 (6 bases each). CDR1 is DFQATT and CDR2 is SNEGSKA in the germline V gene (reference sequence). There are 14 residues in the CDR3. Deletions cut 5 bases from V and 7 bases from J, with 18 bases between.

This clonotype turned up a few times. The chain links TRBV5-1 to TRBJ2-2; TRBD1 matches at 9 bases. Losses at the gene ends were 4 bases for V and 3 bases for J; bases not matched to a gene: 7. The germline V gene has CDR1 SGHRS and CDR2 YFSETQ. CDR3 length: 16 amino acids. The CDR3 loop reads CASSPQGAGDTGELFF. DNA of the CDR3: TGCGCCAGCAGCCCACAGGGGGCAGGGGACACCGGGGAGCTGTTTTTT.

This clonotype was counted between two and nine times. The rearrangement links TRBV4-3 to TRBJ2-1; 8 nucleotides line up with TRBD2. The germline V gene encodes CDR1 LGHNA and CDR2 YSLEER. The CDR3 is made up of 15 amino acids. V was pared by 1 base and J by 4 bases, with 3 bases of the junction left unmatched. In DNA, the CDR3 is TGCGCCAGCAGCCAAGGCGGGGGGATTTACAATGAGCAGTTCTTC. Translated, it gives CASSQGGGIYNEQFF.

In this sample, this clonotype turned up a few times. The chain is built from TRBV5-1 and TRBJ2-1; D uncertain. Germline V gene lookup returns CDR1 SGHRS and CDR2 YFSETQ. The V end lost 3 bases, the J end lost 7 bases, and 8 bases lay between the germline ends. The CDR3 runs 12 residues. The CDR3: CASSSLRNEQFF. The CDR3 nucleotides read TGCGCCAGCAGCTCTCTGAGAAATGAGCAGTTCTTC.

The chain combines TRBV7-9 with TRBJ2-2; 9 nucleotides line up with TRBD1. The CDR3 totals 15 residues. The junction had 5 bases not matched to a gene; V was cut back by 5 bases and J by 4 bases. Germline values: CDR1 SEHNR, CDR2 FQNEAQ (reference sequence). DNA for the CDR3: TGTGCCAGCAGCCGGACAGGGGCCTTCACCGGGGAGCTGTTTTTT. This translates into CASSRTGAFTGELFF.

A few counts support this clonotype. The V call is TRBV5-4, the J call TRBJ2-7; D call uncertain. Trimming stripped 0 bases from V and 2 bases from J, with 3 bases between. CDR3 length: 12 amino acids. Germline CDR1 is SGHNT and CDR2 is YYREEE (reference sequence). CDR3 nucleotide sequence: TGTGCCAGCAGCTTGGAAGCCTACGAGCAGTACTTC. Translation: CASSLEAYEQYF.

CDR3 in amino acids: CSARDQGVKTGELFF. The CDR3 bases are TGCAGTGCTAGAGATCAGGGGGTGAAGACCGGGGAGCTGTTTTTT. The chain uses TRBV20-1 and TRBJ2-2; 7 bases align to TRBD1. This CDR3 is 15 amino acids long. Trimming at V came to 0 bases and at J to 5 bases, leaving 6 bases not matched to a gene. The V gene's germline CDR1 is DFQATT and CDR2 SNEGSKA (reference sequence).

In its sample, this clonotype was seen many times. The chain is built from TRBV7-3 and TRBJ2-7; D perhaps matches TRBD2 (6 bases). The CDR3 sequence is 19 residues long. The V end was cut by 4 bases, the J end by 2 bases, with 27 bases between. Germline loops: CDR1 SGHTA, CDR2 FQGTGA. The CDR3 spells CASSSQTRLASEVTYEQYV. The CDR3 DNA reads TGTGCCAGCAGCTCACAAACCCGCCTGGCTAGCGAAGTCACCTACGAGCAGTACGTC.

The chain couples TRBV6-1 to TRBJ1-2, with D perhaps TRBD1 (5 bases). V lost 5 bases, J lost 0 bases, and 10 bases lay in between. This CDR3 is built from 14 residues. The V gene's germline CDR1 is MNHNS and CDR2 SASEGT. Here the CDR3 reads CASSPTVTNYGYTF. For the CDR3, the DNA is TGTGCCAGCAGTCCGACAGTTACTAACTATGGCTACACCTTC.

The J gene is TRBJ1-4, the V gene TRBV15; unclear D gene. Trimming took 0 bases from V and 7 from J, leaving 12 bases between them. CDR3 length equals 15 residues. Germline V gives CDR1 LNHNV, CDR2 YYDKDF (reference sequence). The CDR3 here is CATSRDKALSEKLFF. The CDR3 bases are TGTGCCACCAGCAGAGATAAGGCACTAAGTGAAAAACTGTTTTTT.

This clonotype was seen repeatedly, ten times or more. This chain connects TRBV19 to TRBJ2-1, with a possible D match to TRBD2 (6 bases). The CDR3 loop spans 13 amino acids. Between the trimmed V and J ends, which lost 2 bases and 8 bases, there was a span of 10 bases. Germline V lookup: CDR1 LNHDA, CDR2 SQIVND (reference sequence). CDR3 residues: CASSIWSSDEQFF. The CDR3 coding sequence is TGTGCCAGTAGTATATGGTCTAGCGATGAGCAGTTCTTC.

This clonotype was recorded only once. The chain carries TRBV5-1 and TRBJ2-2; either TRBD1 or TRBD2 may supply D (5 bases each). Germline V CDR1 and CDR2: SGHRS, YFSETQ. V lost 0 bases and J lost 4, with 13 bases in between. This CDR3 has 16 amino acids. CDR3 residues: CASSLGPGRSTGELFF. Written as DNA, the CDR3 is TGCGCCAGCAGCTTGGGTCCGGGGCGGAGCACCGGGGAGCTGTTTTTT.

This clonotype was counted at least ten times. This chain links TRBV7-6 with TRBJ2-1; perhaps D is TRBD1 or TRBD2 (5 bases each). Germline V CDR1 and CDR2: SGHVS, FNYEAQ. With 4 bases removed from V and 5 bases from J, the gap between germline ends came to 6 bases. The CDR3 is 12 residues long. CDR3 in amino acids: CASSWGNNEQFF. The CDR3 DNA follows: TGTGCCAGCAGCTGGGGGAACAATGAGCAGTTCTTC. Supplemented by reference TRBV7-6 and TRBJ2-1, the full variable domain reads GAGVSQSPRYKVTKRGQDVALRCDPISGHVSLYWYRQALGQGPEFLTYFNYEAQQDKSGLPNDRFSAERPEGSISTLTIQRTEQRDSAMYRCASSWGNNEQFFGPGTRLTVL.

This clonotype has ten or more counts. CDR3 in amino acids: CSTDSFTDTQYF. CDR3 sequence (DNA): TGCAGCACCGACTCGTTCACAGATACGCAGTATTTT. V and J are TRBV29-1 and TRBJ2-3; D unclear. Trimming cost V 8 bases and J 2 bases, with 11 bases left between them. The CDR3 is 12 residues long. Germline values: CDR1 SQVTM, CDR2 ANQGSEA.

This clonotype appeared a few times. V gene TRBV7-3 combines with J gene TRBJ1-3, with TRBD1 matching 7 bases. This CDR3 is built from 14 residues. Germline V gives CDR1 SGHTA, CDR2 FQGTGA. Unmatched junction bases numbered 4, after V lost 1 base and J lost 7 bases. The CDR3 sequence is CASSLNRGGNTIYF. The CDR3 DNA follows: TGTGCCAGCAGCTTAAACAGGGGTGGTAACACCATATATTTT. The full variable domain, completed using reference TRBV7-3 and TRBJ1-3, is GAGVSQTPSNKVTEKGKYVELRCDPISGHTALYWYRQSLGQGPEFLIYFQGTGAADDSGLPNDRFFAVRPEGSVSTLKIQRTERGDSAVYLCASSLNRGGNTIYFGEGSWLTVV.